The rows below give T cell receptor beta chains drawn from one sample of a study of T cell changes during pregnancy in multiple sclerosis. Only in-frame clones appear in the TCRdb table, and some are missing; sequencing was by immunoSEQ multiplex PCR. The sample includes about 46,000 clones, about 90% of them seen just once. The material was CD8+ T cells from peripheral blood mononuclear cells, obtained after pregnancy. The receptors shown here come from a female donor with multiple sclerosis, enrolled in a pregnancy study. Each CDR3 is given with its conserved first and last residue. Fields, in order: D gene, J gene, CDR3 length, clone size, V gene, CDR3 DNA, CDR3 protein. A D gene is named only where the DNA matches it firmly. The size of a clone is reported for some rows only, either as once, few or many, or as a class for expanded clones.

TRBD2,TRBJ2-1,17,.,TRBV14,TGTGCCAGCAGCCGGCGGGGACTAGCGGACTCCTACAATGAGCAGTTCTTC,CASSRRGLADSYNEQFF
.,TRBJ1-1,14,.,TRBV21-1,TGTGCCAGCAGCAAAGAAACACCGAACACTGAAGCTTTCTTT,CASSKETPNTEAFF
.,TRBJ1-1,15,.,TRBV27,TGTGCCAGCAGTTTTTTGTTCCAAGGGGTCACTGAAGCTTTCTTT,CASSFLFQGVTEAFF
TRBD2,TRBJ2-3,18,.,TRBV7-2,TGTGCCAGCAGCTTATCCGTACTAGCGGGGGGGCTGGGGGATACGCAGTATTTT,CASSLSVLAGGLGDTQYF
.,TRBJ1-5,14,.,TRBV19,TGTGCCAGTAGTATCAGTTCAGGGAATCAGCCCCAGCATTTT,CASSISSGNQPQHF
.,TRBJ2-3,15,.,TRBV5-4,TGTGCCAGCAGCTTGGTAACGGGAACCACAGATACGCAGTATTTT,CASSLVTGTTDTQYF
TRBD2,TRBJ2-3,16,.,TRBV5-8,TGTGCCAGCAGCTTGGAGAGCGGGAGGCTCACAGATACGCAGTATTTT,CASSLESGRLTDTQYF
TRBD1,TRBJ1-1,15,.,TRBV4-2,TGTGCCAGCAGCCAAGAGGACAGGGAGGGGACTGAAGCTTTCTTT,CASSQEDREGTEAFF
.,TRBJ2-7,17,.,TRBV5-1,TGCGCCAGCAGCTTGGGGGTCCTCCCCGGGACTCCGTACGAGCAGTACTTC,CASSLGVLPGTPYEQYF
TRBD2,TRBJ2-1,14,.,TRBV10-3,TGTGCCATCAGTCAATCCGGGACTAGCACTGAGCAGTTCTTC,CAISQSGTSTEQFF
TRBD2,TRBJ2-7,16,.,TRBV7-9,TGTGCCAGCAGCTGGCCCCCAGCGGGGAACTCCTACGAGCAGTACTTC,CASSWPPAGNSYEQYF
TRBD1,TRBJ2-3,18,.,TRBV6-1,TGTGCCAGCAGTGATTTTCCAGGGGGCGCGTCCGGCACAGATACGCAGTATTTT,CASSDFPGGASGTDTQYF
.,TRBJ2-7,15,.,TRBV28,TGTGCCAGCAGTTTCCTCGGGGGGCTCCTTAGGGAGCAGTACTTC,CASSFLGGLLREQYF
.,TRBJ1-2,16,once,TRBV13,TGTGCCAGCAGCTTAGGCCGGCCCCCGGGGGGATATGGCTACACCTTC,CASSLGRPPGGYGYTF
.,TRBJ1-5,15,.,TRBV11-2,TGTGCCAGCAGCTTTGGTTCGGGGAGCAATCAGCCCCAGCATTTT,CASSFGSGSNQPQHF
.,TRBJ2-3,12,.,TRBV10-3,TGTGCCATCAGTGACGAGGGAGTTTCGCAGTATTTT,CAISDEGVSQYF
TRBD2,TRBJ2-7,14,.,TRBV2,TGTGCCATCGGACTAGCGGTGAGCTCCTACGAGCAGTACTTC,CAIGLAVSSYEQYF
TRBD1,TRBJ1-5,15,.,TRBV6-5,TGTGCCAGCAGTTACTCGACAGGGGGAGGACAGCCCCAGCATTTT,CASSYSTGGGQPQHF
TRBD2,TRBJ2-1,16,.,TRBV9,TGTGCCAGCAGCGTAGAGGGGACTAGCCCCTACAATGAGCAGTTCTTC,CASSVEGTSPYNEQFF
TRBD1,TRBJ2-3,14,.,TRBV6-4,TGTGCCAGCAGCTTGACAGGGGCTTCGGATACGCAGTATTTT,CASSLTGASDTQYF
.,TRBJ2-1,17,.,TRBV18,TGTGCCAGCTCACTTGAGGGGGGGGATAGCTCCTACAATGAGCAGTTCTTC,CASSLEGGDSSYNEQFF
.,TRBJ2-7,21,.,TRBV30,TGTGCCTGGAGTGTACCTTTCAGGGCAGCCCCGATCCGAGATCGGTCCTACGAGCAGTACTTC,CAWSVPFRAAPIRDRSYEQYF
.,TRBJ2-7,15,.,TRBV11-2,TGTGCCAGCAGCTCCGATAGACAGGAACGCTACGAGCAGTACTTC,CASSSDRQERYEQYF
.,TRBJ2-7,15,.,TRBV4-1,TGCGCCAGCAGCCAAGAAATCGGGAGCCGTGGAGAGCAGTACTTC,CASSQEIGSRGEQYF
.,TRBJ2-1,17,.,TRBV7-9,TGTGCCAGCAGCTTAGCTTATTTCTGGCGACAGGACAATGAGCAGTTCTTC,CASSLAYFWRQDNEQFF
.,TRBJ2-1,14,.,TRBV9,TGTGCCAGCAGCCTCGAACTGTCCTACAATGAGCAGTTCTTC,CASSLELSYNEQFF
TRBD2,TRBJ2-3,17,.,TRBV10-3,TGTGCCATCAGTCCCTCCTTGCTAGCGGAGGGCACAGATACGCAGTATTTT,CAISPSLLAEGTDTQYF
TRBD2,TRBJ2-1,15,.,TRBV19,TGTGCCAGTAGTATATCCAGCGGGGGCCCGAATGAGCAGTTCTTC,CASSISSGGPNEQFF
.,TRBJ1-1,14,.,TRBV5-5,TGTGCCAGCAGCCTGGCGGGAACGAACACTGAAGCTTTCTTT,CASSLAGTNTEAFF
TRBD1,TRBJ1-1,17,.,TRBV7-3,TGTGCCAGCAGCTTAAACCCCACAGGGGGGGTTAACACTGAAGCTTTCTTT,CASSLNPTGGVNTEAFF
.,TRBJ1-6,20,once,TRBV4-3,TGCGCCAGCAGCCAAGACCCGACTAGGACGGTAAGCTCCTATAATTCACCCCTCCACTTT,CASSQDPTRTVSSYNSPLHF
TRBD1,TRBJ2-6,17,.,TRBV7-9,TGTGCCAGCAGCTTAGGGGACAGGGAGGATGGGGCCAACGTCCTGACTTTC,CASSLGDREDGANVLTF
TRBD1,TRBJ2-7,14,.,TRBV5-4,TGTGCCAGCAGCTGGGGGACAGGAAGCTACGAGCAGTACTTC,CASSWGTGSYEQYF
.,TRBJ2-7,15,.,TRBV19,TGTGCCAGTAGCTTCCATCCTAGTAATTCCTACGAGCAGTACTTC,CASSFHPSNSYEQYF
TRBD1,TRBJ2-5,14,once,TRBV5-6,TGTGCCAGCAGCTCAGGGGACAGGCAAGAGACCCAGTACTTC,CASSSGDRQETQYF
.,TRBJ2-7,13,.,TRBV7-8,TGTGCCAGCAGCTTAGTCGAATCGGGCGAGCAGTACTTC,CASSLVESGEQYF
.,TRBJ1-1,14,.,TRBV18,TGTGCCAGCTCACCACCAGGACAGAACACTGAAGCTTTCTTT,CASSPPGQNTEAFF
TRBD1,TRBJ2-3,14,.,TRBV6-6,TGTGCCAGCAGCTACAGGGGGTTCACAGATACGCAGTATTTT,CASSYRGFTDTQYF
.,TRBJ1-4,14,.,TRBV27,TGTGCCAGCAGTTCGGGTCTGTGGTGGGAAAAACTGTTTTTT,CASSSGLWWEKLFF
.,TRBJ1-5,17,.,TRBV12-5,TGTGCTAGTGGTTTGGTCTCCGGGAGTCGCACCGATCAGCCCCAGCATTTT,CASGLVSGSRTDQPQHF
TRBD1,TRBJ2-1,15,.,TRBV7-6,TGTGCCAGCAGCTCAACAGGGGGGTCCTACAATGAGCAGTTCTTC,CASSSTGGSYNEQFF
.,TRBJ2-1,13,.,TRBV11-2,TGTGCCAGCAGCTTAGCGACTGGTAGTGAGCAGTTCTTC,CASSLATGSEQFF
TRBD1,TRBJ1-5,13,medium-sized,TRBV6-5,TGTGCCAGCAGTGGACAGGTCGGACAGCCCCAGCATTTT,CASSGQVGQPQHF
.,TRBJ2-7,14,.,TRBV21-1,TGTGCCAGCAGCAAAGACGGACAGTCCTACGAGCAGTACTTC,CASSKDGQSYEQYF
TRBD1,TRBJ2-1,15,.,TRBV18,TGTGCCAGCTCATCAGGGGGCTTATACGTCGATGAGCAGTTCTTC,CASSSGGLYVDEQFF
.,TRBJ1-3,15,.,TRBV10-2,TGCGCCAGCAGTGAGTGGAGTACCTCTGGAAACACCATATATTTT,CASSEWSTSGNTIYF
.,TRBJ2-7,15,.,TRBV30,TGTGCCTGGAGTGTGTTCGGGAGTCTCCGCGACGAGCAGTACTTC,CAWSVFGSLRDEQYF
.,TRBJ1-5,15,.,TRBV4-1,TGCGCCAGCAGCCAAGAATGGGTATCCGGGCAGCCCCAGCATTTT,CASSQEWVSGQPQHF
TRBD1,TRBJ1-1,12,.,TRBV13,TGTGCCAGCAGCTCACAGGGGGCTGAAGCTTTCTTT,CASSSQGAEAFF
TRBD1,TRBJ2-5,14,.,TRBV10-3,TGTGCCATCAGTGTTACAGGGGGCGCAGAGACCCAGTACTTC,CAISVTGGAETQYF
.,TRBJ2-5,14,.,TRBV7-2,TGTGCCAGCAGCTTAGGCGGGGGCGGAGAGACCCAGTACTTC,CASSLGGGGETQYF
.,TRBJ2-1,11,.,TRBV30,TGTGCCTGGAGTGAGCGCAATGAGCAGTTCTTC,CAWSERNEQFF
.,TRBJ1-2,16,.,TRBV5-3,TGTGCCAGAAGCCTTCCTGGCAGGGGCCCCAACTATGGCTACACCTTC,CARSLPGRGPNYGYTF
TRBD2,TRBJ2-5,14,once,TRBV7-9,TGTGCCAGCAGCACTAGCGGTTACCAAGAGACCCAGTACTTC,CASSTSGYQETQYF
.,TRBJ1-2,13,.,TRBV6-5,TGTGCCAGCAGTCCGGCCCAGGGTGGCGGCTACACCTTC,CASSPAQGGGYTF
.,TRBJ2-7,13,once,TRBV30,TGTGCCTGGAGTGCGGGGTCCCTTTACGAGCAGTACTTC,CAWSAGSLYEQYF
.,TRBJ2-3,15,.,TRBV25-1,TGTGCCAGCAGTGTTGGAGGGTTTAGAGGAGATACGCAGTATTTT,CASSVGGFRGDTQYF
TRBD1,TRBJ2-1,16,.,TRBV10-3,TGTGCCATCAGTGAAACAGGGGACGGGTCCTACAATGAGCAGTTCTTC,CAISETGDGSYNEQFF
.,TRBJ2-1,14,.,TRBV5-1,TGCGCCAGCAGCTTGGGCCCTAGCGTTTCTGAGCAGTTCTTC,CASSLGPSVSEQFF
.,TRBJ1-2,16,.,TRBV4-3,TGCGCCAGCAGCCCCAGTAACCTTCCCGTGAACTATGGCTACACCTTC,CASSPSNLPVNYGYTF